This T cell receptor beta chain is from a study of CD4 and CD8 cells across lung adenocarcinoma regions. TCRdb reanalysed the PCR reads using MiXCR and keeps one entry per CDR3 protein. The table has 3,500 to 5,000 distinct CDR3 sequences, 50% to 65% seen once; the top ten hold roughly 15%. The CDR3 contains 15 residues. Per the germline V gene, CDR1 is MGHRA and CDR2 is YSYEKL. This clonotype was sampled from a female donor with lung adenocarcinoma. The CD4 and CD8 labels of this study may be unreliable. The sample was CD4+ T cells from the center of a lung tumor. The genes are TRBV4-1 and TRBJ2-3; TRBD2 matches 8 bases. TRBJ2-5 explains the end of the DNA better; the J call may be wrong. The CDR3 bases are TGCGCCAGGGGCCTCGGGGGGGGTGGCACAGATACCCAGTACTTC. Translating gives CARGLGGGGTDTQYF.